This T cell receptor (beta chain) was documented in a study of blood T cell repertoires in COVID-19. Study-level background: COVID-19 samples collected from the United States, Italy and Spain covered acute and convalescent phases. Sample material is recorded as cDNA or gDNA derived from T cells, B-cell-depleted T cells, or PBMCs.

CDR1 and CDR2 from the germline V gene are LGHDT and YNNKEL (reference sequence). The CDR3 totals 17 residues. V lost 0 bases, J lost 7 bases, and 22 bases lay in between. In the original analysis: By means of reference gene primer amplification, nucleated cell counts were estimated. The repertoire was sequenced with immunoSEQ multiplex PCR; TCRdb's copy has only in-frame clones and lacks some. That table is the source of V, J and clone size, and D and trimming were worked out from the DNA. The table records approximately 100,000 clones, more than 70% of them present only once. This TCR came from a woman aged 80 or over in a cohort sampled during active COVID-19. Sample: peripheral blood. The chain carries TRBV3-1 (or the pseudogene TRBV3-2) and TRBJ2-7; perhaps TRBD1 as D (6 bases). The CDR3 DNA reads TGTGCCAGCAGCCAAGACGGTGGGTACGACAGGTCGGGGGAGCAGTACTTC. This encodes CASSQDGGYDRSGEQYF.